This T cell receptor beta chain was sequenced in a study of T-cell reconstitution after alpha-beta-depleted transplantation in children. Unique molecular identifiers were built into the TCRbeta library. TCRdb passed the PCR reads through MiXCR, listing each CDR3 protein once. The sample records roughly 200,000 distinct CDR3 sequences, more than 12% being singletons. The CDR3 has 15 amino acids. The V gene's germline CDR1 is DFQATT and CDR2 SNEGSKA (reference sequence). With regard to this clonotype: With a much larger clone just one base away, this may be a read error.

The material sequenced was PBMCs from the stem cell graft donor, taken from the stem cell graft. The chain employs TRBV20-1 and TRBJ1-5; 9 nucleotides agree with TRBD1. The TCR was taken from a human donor who donated a stem cell graft to a child with acute lymphoblastic leukemia. CDR3 protein: CSAFEPGQGNQPHHF. The CDR3 nucleotides are TGCAGTGCTTTCGAACCGGGACAGGGAAATCAGCCCCACCATTTT.